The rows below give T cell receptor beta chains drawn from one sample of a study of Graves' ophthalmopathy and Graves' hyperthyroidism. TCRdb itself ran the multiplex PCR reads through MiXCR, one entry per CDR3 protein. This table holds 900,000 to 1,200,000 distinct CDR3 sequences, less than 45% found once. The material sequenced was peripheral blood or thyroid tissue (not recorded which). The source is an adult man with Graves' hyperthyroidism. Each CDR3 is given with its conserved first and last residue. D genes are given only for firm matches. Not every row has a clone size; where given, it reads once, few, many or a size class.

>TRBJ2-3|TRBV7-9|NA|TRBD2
TGTGCCAGCAGCTCCCGGGAGGGCACAGATACGCAGTATTTT
CASSSREGTDTQYF
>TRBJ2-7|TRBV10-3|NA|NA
TGTGCCATCAGCCCGGGGCGACACAGGGACTACGAGCAGTACTTC
CAISPGRHRDYEQYF
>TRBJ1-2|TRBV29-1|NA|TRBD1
TGCAGCGTGATGGGACAGGACCCGAAGGACACCTTC
CSVMGQDPKDTF
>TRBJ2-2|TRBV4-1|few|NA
TGCGCCAGCAGCCAAGATGGGGCTGCAGAGACCGGGGAGCTGTTTTTT
CASSQDGAAETGELFF
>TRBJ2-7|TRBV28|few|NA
TGTGCCAGCAGTTTACCCACCCCACGGGGTATGCACGAGCAGTACTTC
CASSLPTPRGMHEQYF
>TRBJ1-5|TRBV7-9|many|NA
TGTGCCAGCAGCTCGCGGGTCCCAAGCAATCAGCCCCAGCATTTT
CASSSRVPSNQPQHF
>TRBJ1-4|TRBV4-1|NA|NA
TGCGCCAGCAGCCAAAGCGGACAGTTTAATGAAAAAATGTTTTTT
CASSQSGQFNEKMFF
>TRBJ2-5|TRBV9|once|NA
TGTGCCAGCAGTTCCAAGGACAGACCCAAGCGGATTCAAGAGACCCAGTACTTC
CASSSKDRPKRIQETQYF
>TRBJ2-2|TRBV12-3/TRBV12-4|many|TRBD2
TGTGCCAGCAGCTCAGGGACTACGAACACCGGGGAGCTGTTTTTT
CASSSGTTNTGELFF
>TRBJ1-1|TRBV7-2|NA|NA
TGTGCCAGCAGCTGGAATTGGGGTGGGAACACTGAAGCTTTCTTT
CASSWNWGGNTEAFF
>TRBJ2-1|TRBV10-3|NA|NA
TGTGCCGTGGGTGGGGGCAAGGAGGAGCAGTTCTTC
CAVGGGKEEQFF
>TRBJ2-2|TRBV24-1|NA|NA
TGTGCCACCAGTGGTGTAGCTGAAGAGAACACCGGGGAGCTGTTTTTT
CATSGVAEENTGELFF
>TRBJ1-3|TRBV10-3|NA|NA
TGTGCCAGCAGTTACTCGGGCAGCGCGGCTGGAAACACCATATATTTT
CASSYSGSAAGNTIYF
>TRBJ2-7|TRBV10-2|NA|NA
TGCGCCAGCAGTGCCAGCAGCTTAGAGAGGGTTAACGAGCAGTACTTC
CASSASSLERVNEQYF